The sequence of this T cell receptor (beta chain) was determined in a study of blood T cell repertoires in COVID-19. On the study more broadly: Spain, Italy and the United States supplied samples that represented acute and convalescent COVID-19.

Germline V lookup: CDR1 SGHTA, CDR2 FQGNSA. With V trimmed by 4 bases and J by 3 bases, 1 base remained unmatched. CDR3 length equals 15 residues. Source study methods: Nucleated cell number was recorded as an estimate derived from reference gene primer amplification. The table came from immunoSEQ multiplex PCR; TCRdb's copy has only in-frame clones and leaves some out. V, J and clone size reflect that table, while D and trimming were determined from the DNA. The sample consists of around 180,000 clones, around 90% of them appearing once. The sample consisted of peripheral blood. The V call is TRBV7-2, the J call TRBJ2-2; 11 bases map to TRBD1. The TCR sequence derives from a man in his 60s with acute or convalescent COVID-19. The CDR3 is CASSSDRGHTGELFF. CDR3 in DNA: TGTGCCAGCAGCTCGGACAGGGGGCACACCGGGGAGCTGTTTTTT.